This entry lists 15 T cell receptor beta chains sequenced from one sample in a study of control samples from healthy donors and cancer patients. This table comes from immunoSEQ multiplex PCR, and its TCRdb copy is limited to in-frame clones, with some not included. Of about 110,000 clones listed, about 89% are singletons. Sequencing was carried out using blood. The receptors were sampled from a woman aged 45-60 years in good health.

The rearrangement joins TRBV5-1 to TRBJ2-2, with D possibly TRBD1 on 7 matching bases. V lost 3 bases to trimming and J lost 6 bases, with 9 bases between them. The length of the CDR3 is 13 residues. Germline values: CDR1 SGHRS, CDR2 YFSETQ. The CDR3 region is CASSSGGPGELFF. Written as DNA, the CDR3 is TGCGCCAGCAGCTCAGGGGGGCCCGGGGAGCTGTTTTTT.

The chain has TRBV7-7 and TRBJ2-5, with TRBD1 identical over 11 bases. CDR1 and CDR2 from the germline V gene are SSHAT and FNYEAQ (reference sequence). The junction had 9 bases not matched to a gene; V was cut back by 8 bases and J by 1 base. The CDR3 loop spans 16 amino acids. DNA for the CDR3: TGTGCCAGCGGCCAGTTGGGACAGGGGGGCCAAGAGACCCAGTACTTC. Translation: CASGQLGQGGQETQYF.

The rearrangement uses TRBV11-2 and TRBJ2-4, with D possibly matching TRBD1 (6 bases). The germline CDR1 and CDR2 sequences are SGHAT and FQNNGV. V was clipped by 2 bases and J by 1 base, with 12 bases between them. The CDR3 contains 16 residues. CDR3 residues: CASSLYIGQAKNIQYF. Here the CDR3 DNA reads TGTGCCAGCAGCTTATACATAGGACAGGCCAAAAACATTCAGTACTTC.

V is TRBV7-2 and J is TRBJ2-2, with 8 bases identical to TRBD2. CDR1 and CDR2 (germline): SGHTA, FQGNSA. There are 16 residues in the CDR3. The J segment lost 4 bases and the V segment lost 0 bases, leaving 4 bases of the junction unmatched. The CDR3 protein is CASSLAAGGFTGELFF. The DNA for the CDR3 is TGTGCCAGCAGCTTAGCGGCGGGGGGCTTCACCGGGGAGCTGTTTTTT.

The rearrangement links TRBV6-1 to TRBJ1-3; D perhaps matches TRBD1 (5 bases). The CDR3 has 14 amino acids. The germline CDR1 and CDR2 sequences are MNHNS and SASEGT. Trimming left V 3 bases short and J 3 bases short, with 9 bases between. The CDR3 region is CASSDDRYGNTIYF. The CDR3 region has the DNA TGTGCCAGCAGTGATGACAGATATGGAAACACCATATATTTT.

The chain uses TRBV9 and TRBJ1-2, with D perhaps TRBD1 (6 bases). Between the trimmed V and J ends, which lost 7 bases and 3 bases, there was a span of 13 bases. Germline CDR1 is SGDLS and CDR2 is YYNGEE. The CDR3 has 13 residues. As DNA, the CDR3 is TGTGCCAGCGGGGGCCCCACTGACTATGGCTACACCTTC. This codes for CASGGPTDYGYTF.

The chain joins TRBV27 to TRBJ1-5; D may be TRBD1 (5 bases). Trimming cost V 3 bases and J 0 bases, with 9 bases left between them. The CDR3 runs 15 residues. CDR1 and CDR2 from the germline V gene are MNHEY and SMNVEV (reference sequence). The CDR3 DNA follows: TGTGCCAGCAGTTTGACAGCTTATAGCAATCAGCCCCAGCATTTT. Protein product: CASSLTAYSNQPQHF.

This chain uses TRBV5-1 with TRBJ2-3; D is perhaps TRBD1 (5 bases). The CDR3 consists of 15 residues. V was cut by 0 bases and J by 0 bases, with 8 bases left in between. Germline lookup yields CDR1 SGHRS and CDR2 YFSETQ. CDR3 amino acids: CASSLGGKSTDTQYF. The CDR3 nucleotides read TGCGCCAGCAGCTTGGGGGGCAAAAGCACAGATACGCAGTATTTT.

The gene calls are TRBV5-1 and TRBJ2-1, with 10 nucleotides matching TRBD2. The CDR3 is 15 amino acids. Germline CDR1 reads SGHRS; CDR2 reads YFSETQ. J was trimmed by 5 bases and V by 4 bases; bases with no gene match: 6. The CDR3 nucleotides are TGCGCCAGCAGCAGTAGCGGGGGGACGCACAATGAGCAGTTCTTC. Translation: CASSSSGGTHNEQFF.

V is TRBV6-6 and J is TRBJ1-2; 9 bases are shared with TRBD1. This CDR3 is 15 amino acids long. CDR1 and CDR2 (germline): MNHNY, SVGAGI (reference sequence). The V segment lost 7 bases and the J segment 0 bases; nucleotides outside the gene matches: 6. CDR3 residues: CASNDRTGANYGYTF. Here the CDR3 DNA reads TGTGCCAGCAACGACAGGACAGGGGCTAACTATGGCTACACCTTC.

The chain carries TRBV11-2 and TRBJ2-5; D remains unclear. The CDR3 has 11 residues. Germline V gene sequence: CDR1 SGHAT, CDR2 FQNNGV. Trimming pared 3 bases from V and 4 bases from J, leaving 3 bases between. CDR3 DNA: TGTGCCAGCAGCTTCTTAGAGACCCAGTACTTC. It codes for CASSFLETQYF.

The chain employs TRBV5-1 and TRBJ2-3; D is uncertain. The CDR3 has 16 amino acids. The V and J ends lost 4 bases and 0 bases respectively, with 15 bases between them. Germline values: CDR1 SGHRS, CDR2 YFSETQ. Written as DNA, the CDR3 is TGCGCCAGCAGCCCGGGTTCCACTCCTAGCACAGATACGCAGTATTTT. This encodes CASSPGSTPSTDTQYF.

The V gene is TRBV7-9, the J gene TRBJ2-5; D possibly corresponds to TRBD2 (5 bases). The V gene lost 5 bases and the J gene lost 3 bases, with 13 bases spanning the gap. Germline V gene data show CDR1 as SEHNR and CDR2 as FQNEAQ (reference sequence). This CDR3 region has 14 residues. CDR3 sequence: CASSRPNSEETQYF. DNA of the CDR3: TGTGCCAGCAGCCGGCCGAATAGCGAAGAGACCCAGTACTTC.

The chain recombines TRBV6-5 with TRBJ2-7; weak D call: TRBD2 (6 bases). CDR3 length: 14 amino acids. V lost 2 bases to trimming and J lost 0 bases, with 8 bases between them. In germline, CDR1 is MNHEY, CDR2 SVGAGI. CDR3 bases: TGTGCCAGCAGTTACGGGGGGTACTCCTACGAGCAGTACTTC. Its protein is CASSYGGYSYEQYF.

This chain connects TRBV9 to TRBJ2-1; possibly TRBD2 for D (6 bases). The CDR3 loop spans 15 amino acids. Germline V gene data show CDR1 as SGDLS and CDR2 as YYNGEE. The V and J ends lost 2 bases and 8 bases respectively, with 17 bases between them. The CDR3 bases are TGTGCCAGCAGCGTGGGGGGTCAGGTAACCTATGAGCAGTTCTTC. Translating gives CASSVGGQVTYEQFF.